These 19 T cell receptor beta chains were sequenced from one sample in a study of cytomegalovirus exposure and HLA in healthy donors. PCR involved 60 Vbeta and 13 Jbeta primers. The repertoire was sequenced with immunoSEQ multiplex PCR; TCRdb's copy has only in-frame clones and lacks some. This sample has about 61,000 clones, with 89% found just once. The sequencing sample was made of PBMCs. The receptors shown here come from a young man in good health and CMV-seropositive.

This chain joins TRBV6-5 and TRBJ1-1; D perhaps matches TRBD1 (5 bases). Germline V gene sequence: CDR1 MNHEY, CDR2 SVGAGI. This CDR3 has 14 residues. V lost 2 bases to trimming and J lost 4 bases, with 11 bases between them. The DNA for the CDR3 is TGTGCCAGCAGTTACGTCAGGGTTGGCACTGAAGCTTTCTTT. Translated: CASSYVRVGTEAFF.

V gene TRBV28 combines with J gene TRBJ1-3; maybe TRBD1 (6 bases). This CDR3 contains 13 residues. V was trimmed by 2 bases and J by 8 bases, leaving 10 bases between them. Looked up from germline, CDR1 is MDHEN and CDR2 is SYDVKM. The CDR3 region has the DNA TGTGCCAGCAGTTTAGGGACAATACACACCATATATTTT. Translating it yields CASSLGTIHTIYF. Combining the CDR3 with reference TRBV28 and TRBJ1-3 gives the whole variable domain DVKVTQSSRYLVKRTGEKVFLECVQDMDHENMFWYRQDPGLGLRLIYFSYDVKMKEKGDIPEGYSVSREKKERFSLILESASTNQTSMYLCASSLGTIHTIYFGEGSWLTVV.

The rearrangement joins TRBV6-5 to TRBJ2-2; D ambiguous. The ends were cut back, 6 bases at V and 4 bases at J, with 15 bases in the middle. CDR3 size: 15 residues. The germline V gene encodes CDR1 MNHEY and CDR2 SVGAGI. CDR3 DNA: TGTGCCAGCAGCGCCCCTGGGCGTGGCACCGGGGAGCTGTTTTTT. Protein sequence: CASSAPGRGTGELFF.

This clone was observed a handful of times. V and J are TRBV6-1 and TRBJ2-7; 10 positions match TRBD1. The germline CDR1 and CDR2 sequences are MNHNS and SASEGT. The CDR3 covers 12 residues. V lost 6 bases, J lost 7 bases, and 3 bases stayed unmatched. In DNA, the CDR3 is TGTGCCAGCAGGACGGGACAGGGGGAGCAGTACTTC. It specifies CASRTGQGEQYF.

The chain carries TRBV11-3 and TRBJ2-1; 15 nucleotides match TRBD2. With V trimmed by 4 bases and J by 3 bases, 7 bases remained unmatched. The V gene's germline CDR1 is SGHNT and CDR2 YENEEA. This CDR3 has 18 amino acids. The DNA for the CDR3 is TGTGCCAGCAGCTCCGGGACTAGCGGGAGGATTGGCTACAATGAGCAGTTCTTC. This codes for CASSSGTSGRIGYNEQFF. Full variable domain (rest looked up from reference TRBV11-3 and TRBJ2-1): EAGVVQSPRYKIIEKKQPVAFWCNPISGHNTLYWYLQNLGQGPELLIRYENEEAVDDSQLPKDRFSAERLKGVDSTLKIQPAELGDSAVYLCASSSGTSGRIGYNEQFFGPGTRLTVL.

The chain has TRBV18 and TRBJ1-1; 7 nucleotides align to TRBD1. This CDR3 contains 16 residues. The V and J ends lost 1 base and 6 bases, in that order; junction bases with no gene match: 11. Germline V gene lookup returns CDR1 KGHSH and CDR2 LQKENI. The DNA of the CDR3 is TGTGCCAGCTCACCACTTAGAACAGGGGATCAATCTGAAGCTTTCTTT. It codes for CASSPLRTGDQSEAFF. Combining the CDR3 with reference TRBV18 and TRBJ1-1 gives the whole variable domain NAGVMQNPRHLVRRRGQEARLRCSPMKGHSHVYWYRQLPEEGLKFMVYLQKENIIDESGMPKERFSAEFPKEGPSILRIQQVVRGDSAAYFCASSPLRTGDQSEAFFGQGTRLTVV.

The rearrangement links TRBV15 to TRBJ2-5; D is uncertain. The CDR3 runs 15 residues. V was shortened by 0 bases and J by 2 bases, with 10 bases between the two germline ends. Germline-derived CDR1 and CDR2 are LNHNV and YYDKDF (reference sequence). In DNA, the CDR3 is TGTGCCACCAGCAGAGATTACAGCCCACAAGAGACCCAGTACTTC. Protein sequence: CATSRDYSPQETQYF.

The chain joins TRBV27 to TRBJ2-7, with D maybe TRBD1 (5 bases). The V and J ends lost 4 bases and 4 bases respectively, with 8 bases between them. The CDR3 contains 12 residues. Germline V gives CDR1 MNHEY, CDR2 SMNVEV (reference sequence). The CDR3 loop is CASSSQGYEQYF. The CDR3 region has the DNA TGTGCCAGCAGTTCCCAGGGTTACGAGCAGTACTTC.

The CDR3 DNA sequence: TGTGCCAGCAGCAAACCCCGCGGGCACAGGGGATCCTACGAGCAGTACTTC. This sequence encodes CASSKPRGHRGSYEQYF. The J gene is TRBJ2-7, the V gene TRBV21-1; the table names TRBD1, a call not compared with the DNA. TRBV21-1 constitutes a pseudogene. The CDR3 extends over 17 amino acids.

For this clone: One end of the junction does not line up with germline, which may come from a read error. Other DNA sequences from this sample encode an identical CDR3 as well. The CDR3 loop reads CASSFIGTGLINEKLFF. The CDR3 nucleotides read TGTGCCAGTAGCTTTATCGGCACAGGGCTGATAAATGAAAAACTGTTTTTT. The chain employs TRBV7-9 and TRBJ1-4, with D possibly TRBD1 on 6 matching bases. CDR1 and CDR2 from the germline V gene are SEHNR and FQNEAQ (reference sequence). The length of the CDR3 is 17 residues.

The chain has TRBV5-8 and TRBJ2-7, with 10 bases identical to TRBD2. The germline CDR1 and CDR2 sequences are SGHTS and YDEGEE. CDR3 length: 15 residues. Losses at the gene ends were 4 bases for V and 1 base for J; bases not matched to a gene: 5. Here the CDR3 DNA reads TGTGCCAGCAGCCGGTGGACTAGCGGTTCCTACGAGCAGTACTTC. It yields the protein CASSRWTSGSYEQYF.

The chain carries TRBV27 and TRBJ2-1, with D unresolved. V lost 3 bases to trimming and J lost 3 bases, with 9 bases between them. The CDR3 is 14 amino acids. Germline values: CDR1 MNHEY, CDR2 SMNVEV (reference sequence). The CDR3 DNA is TGTGCCAGCAGTTTTAGAGGCCTCTACAATGAGCAGTTCTTC. The encoded protein is CASSFRGLYNEQFF.

This clone was seen a single time. The rearrangement uses TRBV19 and TRBJ2-7, with D uncertain. V was shortened by 3 bases and J by 0 bases, with 9 bases between the two germline ends. The germline CDR1 and CDR2 sequences are LNHDA and SQIVND (reference sequence). The CDR3 is made up of 14 amino acids. CDR3 sequence (DNA): TGTGCCAGTAGTATCTCCCTTAGCTCCTACGAGCAGTACTTC. Its protein is CASSISLSSYEQYF.

The V and J genes are TRBV7-6 and TRBJ2-7; weak D call: TRBD2 (6 bases). Trimming took 1 base from V and 4 from J, leaving 14 bases between them. Germline V gene data show CDR1 as SGHVS and CDR2 as FNYEAQ. The CDR3 runs to 15 residues. The CDR3 DNA is TGTGCCAGCAGCTTAGAAGGTAGCGGACATTACGAGCAGTACTTC. Amino acids: CASSLEGSGHYEQYF.

A few counts support this clone. The gene calls are TRBV18 and TRBJ1-3; D is undetermined. Looked up from germline, CDR1 is KGHSH and CDR2 is LQKENI. The CDR3 totals 12 residues. Between the trimmed V and J ends, which lost 3 bases and 4 bases, there was a span of 4 bases. The CDR3 region has the DNA TGTGCCAGCTCACCGGGCGGAAACACCATATATTTT. It is translated as CASSPGGNTIYF.

This clone was observed a handful of times. The chain links TRBV4-1 to TRBJ1-6, with TRBD1 matching 7 bases. Germline values: CDR1 MGHRA, CDR2 YSYEKL. V was pared by 0 bases and J by 7 bases, with 3 bases of the junction left unmatched. CDR3 length: 15 residues. In DNA form, the CDR3 reads TGCGCCAGCAGCCAAGAGACAGGGTTAAATTCACCCCTCCACTTT. Translated, it gives CASSQETGLNSPLHF.

The chain carries TRBV28 and TRBJ2-7; 10 bases align to TRBD2. CDR1 is MDHEN and CDR2 is SYDVKM in the germline V gene. V lost 7 bases to trimming and J lost 3 bases; unmatched junction nucleotides: 18. This CDR3 has 18 amino acids. This CDR3 is CASIRTGQTGTSVYEQYF. The CDR3 DNA reads TGTGCCAGCATTCGGACAGGACAAACCGGGACTAGCGTCTACGAGCAGTACTTC.

This chain connects TRBV5-4 to TRBJ1-1; weak D call: TRBD1 (6 bases). Looked up from germline, CDR1 is SGHNT and CDR2 is YYREEE (reference sequence). V lost 5 bases, J lost 0 bases, and 14 bases lay in between. The CDR3 is 15 amino acids. The CDR3: CASRPRGGLNTEAFF. In nucleotides, the CDR3 is TGTGCCAGCAGACCCAGGGGAGGGCTGAACACTGAAGCTTTCTTT.

The CDR3 loop reads CASSAGINAGNEQFF. CDR3 coding DNA: TGTGCCAGCAGCGCCGGGATTAACGCCGGCAATGAGCAGTTCTTC. The V call is TRBV9, the J call TRBJ2-1, with a possible D match to TRBD2 (5 bases). Per the germline V gene, CDR1 is SGDLS and CDR2 is YYNGEE. V lost 3 bases, J lost 6 bases, and 16 bases lay in between. This CDR3 is built from 15 residues.